Following are 22 T cell receptor beta chains from one sample sequenced in a study of control samples from healthy donors and cancer patients. Libraries were prepared by immunoSEQ multiplex PCR; TCRdb keeps only in-frame clonotypes and omits some of them. The table records over 100,000 clones, approximately 90% of them present only once. Input material: blood. Receptor source: a woman aged 45-59 years in good health.

The V and J genes are TRBV12-3 or TRBV12-4 and TRBJ2-5; D is perhaps TRBD1 (5 bases). The CDR3 runs to 12 residues. V lost 6 bases to trimming and J lost 5 bases, with 10 bases between them. The CDR3 loop is CASRKGVETQYF. The CDR3 nucleotides read TGTGCCAGCAGGAAAGGGGTGGAGACCCAGTACTTC.

With regard to this clone: Other nucleotide sequences in the sample specify the same CDR3. The rearrangement uses TRBV20-1 and TRBJ1-1, with D perhaps TRBD1 (6 bases). The CDR3 covers 11 residues. CDR1 is DFQATT, CDR2 SNEGSKA, per germline (reference sequence). The ends were cut back, 6 bases at V and 6 bases at J, with 11 bases in the middle. The CDR3 is CSARGAAEAFF. The CDR3 DNA follows: TGCAGTGCGAGGGGGGCGGCTGAAGCTTTCTTT.

This clone has a handful of counts. V and J are TRBV7-2 and TRBJ1-4; TRBD1 aligns across 7 bases. The CDR3 length is 15 residues. Germline-derived CDR1 and CDR2 are SGHTA and FQGNSA. The V segment lost 2 bases and the J segment 8 bases; nucleotides outside the gene matches: 8. The CDR3 protein is CASSLSQGGGEKLFF. The CDR3 coding sequence is TGTGCCAGCAGCTTATCTCAGGGGGGCGGAGAAAAACTGTTTTTT.

The chain links TRBV3-1 (or the pseudogene TRBV3-2) to TRBJ1-5, with D hard to call. The length of the CDR3 is 19 residues. Germline assignment: CDR1 LGHDT and CDR2 YNNKEL (reference sequence). V lost 0 bases, J lost 0 bases, and 18 bases lay in between. CDR3 bases: TGTGCCAGCAGCCAAGATCTCCCTTCGCCCGGAGATAGCAATCAGCCCCAGCATTTT. Translation: CASSQDLPSPGDSNQPQHF.

This clone was seen once. The chain is built from TRBV5-1 and TRBJ2-7, with no clear D. Trimming removed 0 bases at V and 4 bases at J, with 8 bases between. CDR3 length: 13 amino acids. The germline CDR1 and CDR2 sequences are SGHRS and YFSETQ. The CDR3 region is CASSLVVFYEQYV. Here the CDR3 DNA reads TGCGCCAGCAGCTTGGTGGTTTTTTACGAGCAGTACGTC.

The chain has TRBV2 and TRBJ2-7; tentatively, D is TRBD1 (6 bases). V was trimmed by 4 bases and J by 2 bases, leaving 12 bases between them. The germline V gene encodes CDR1 SNHLY and CDR2 FYNNEI. CDR3 length equals 14 residues. The CDR3: CASSVGQLTYEQYF. CDR3 sequence (DNA): TGTGCCAGCAGTGTCGGACAGTTGACCTACGAGCAGTACTTC.

Details on this clone: It is unclear where the CDR3 begins or ends on the DNA, so no DNA is shown, and the CDR3 is as TCRdb lists it. This chain connects TRBV9 to TRBJ1-2. Both ends counted, the CDR3 spans 15 residues. Germline V gene sequence: CDR1 SGDLS, CDR2 YYNGEE. The CDR3 region is CASASQGPATPSPSF.

The rearrangement uses TRBV5-3 and TRBJ1-6; a possible D gene is TRBD1 (5 bases). TRBV5-3 is flagged as an ORF with uncertain function. The V end lost 0 bases, the J end lost 5 bases, and 18 bases lay between the germline ends. CDR3 length: 18 residues. DNA for the CDR3: TGTGCCAGAAGCTTGGGTCCCGGGACTCCACACAATAATTCACCCCTCCACTTT. It translates to CARSLGPGTPHNNSPLHF.

The V gene is TRBV18, the J gene TRBJ1-5; a weak D match, TRBD1 (6 bases). The ends were cut back, 0 bases at V and 4 bases at J, with 7 bases in the middle. Germline CDR1 reads KGHSH; CDR2 reads LQKENI. The CDR3 extends over 14 amino acids. CDR3 residues: CASSPPGANQPQHF. CDR3 DNA sequence: TGTGCCAGCTCACCACCGGGGGCGAATCAGCCCCAGCATTTT.

The V gene is TRBV30, the J gene TRBJ2-6, with 8 nucleotides matching TRBD1. Germline assignment: CDR1 GTSNPN and CDR2 SVGIG (reference sequence). With 1 base clipped from V and 0 bases from J, the junction kept 8 bases outside the gene matches. The CDR3 covers 18 residues. The CDR3 loop is CAWSAQGAVPSGANVLTF. The CDR3 DNA follows: TGTGCCTGGAGTGCCCAGGGGGCGGTCCCCTCTGGGGCCAACGTCCTGACTTTC.

The chain is built from TRBV14 and TRBJ2-7, with D tentatively TRBD1 (5 bases). The CDR3 spans 13 residues. V gave up 8 bases and J gave up 0 bases, with 11 bases separating them. Per the germline V gene, CDR1 is SGHDN and CDR2 is FVKESK. Written as DNA, the CDR3 is TGTGCCAGCGGACACGGGTACTCCTACGAGCAGTACTTC. Translated, it gives CASGHGYSYEQYF.

The V call is TRBV2, the J call TRBJ2-1; 10 nucleotides align to TRBD2. The junction had 7 bases not matched to a gene; V was cut back by 5 bases and J by 6 bases. CDR1 is SNHLY and CDR2 is FYNNEI in the germline V gene. This CDR3 spans 15 amino acids. The CDR3 region is CASSRASGGLNEQFF. CDR3 in DNA: TGTGCCAGCAGTAGGGCTAGCGGGGGACTCAATGAGCAGTTCTTC.

J is TRBJ1-1 and V is TRBV9, with D perhaps TRBD1 (5 bases). Germline-derived CDR1 and CDR2 are SGDLS and YYNGEE. V lost 3 bases and J 6 bases, leaving 6 bases between the germline ends. The CDR3 covers 11 residues. Here the CDR3 reads CASSGGSEAFF. The CDR3 DNA is TGTGCCAGCAGCGGGGGCTCTGAAGCTTTCTTT.

This chain uses TRBV19 with TRBJ2-5; D ambiguous. The CDR3 covers 14 residues. V shed 1 base and J shed 6 bases, with 12 bases lying between them. Per the germline V gene, CDR1 is LNHDA and CDR2 is SQIVND (reference sequence). CDR3 region: CASSIVRGMQTQYF. CDR3 DNA: TGTGCCAGTAGTATAGTTCGTGGTATGCAGACCCAGTACTTC.

This sequence joins TRBV30 and TRBJ2-2; D remains ambiguous. Germline V lookup: CDR1 GTSNPN, CDR2 SVGIG (reference sequence). V lost 5 bases to trimming and J lost 6 bases, with 7 bases between them. This CDR3 region has 11 residues. CDR3 residues: CAWSTPGELFF. The CDR3 nucleotides are TGTGCCTGGTCAACGCCCGGGGAGCTGTTTTTT.

The chain carries TRBV3-1 (or the pseudogene TRBV3-2) and TRBJ2-7; D remains unclear. Germline V gives CDR1 LGHDT, CDR2 YNNKEL (reference sequence). The CDR3 is made up of 16 amino acids. Trimming took off 2 bases at V and 2 bases at J, with 16 bases between the two ends. CDR3 nucleotides: TGTGCCAGCAGCCAACCGGGTAGCAGAACTGCCTACGAGCAGTACGTC. Its protein product is CASSQPGSRTAYEQYV.

The V gene is TRBV7-3, the J gene TRBJ2-3; a possible D gene is TRBD2 (5 bases). Trimming shortened V by 3 bases and J by 4 bases, and 20 bases separated the two germline ends. This CDR3 has 17 residues. CDR1 SGHTA and CDR2 FQGTGA come from the germline V gene. CDR3 DNA sequence: TGTGCCAGCAGCTTCTTTATTGGTTCGGGGTCGGCAGATACGCAGTATTTT. As protein: CASSFFIGSGSADTQYF. Based on the CDR3 plus reference TRBV7-3 and TRBJ2-3, the full variable domain is GAGVSQTPSNKVTEKGKYVELRCDPISGHTALYWYRQSLGQGPEFLIYFQGTGAADDSGLPNDRFFAVRPEGSVSTLKIQRTERGDSAVYLCASSFFIGSGSADTQYFGPGTRLTVL.

This chain links TRBV7-6 with TRBJ1-6; D is possibly TRBD1 (6 bases). Germline V gene lookup returns CDR1 SGHVS and CDR2 FNYEAQ. V dropped 1 base and J dropped 10 bases, with 17 bases sitting between them. The CDR3 sequence is 16 residues long. CDR3 amino acids: CASSLEPNRARSPLHF. The CDR3 DNA sequence: TGTGCCAGCAGCTTAGAGCCGAACAGGGCCAGATCACCCCTCCACTTT.

About this clone itself: The junction differs from germline at one of its ends, possibly a read error. The chain recombines TRBV7-9 with TRBJ1-3; maybe TRBD1 (6 bases). The CDR3 is 10 residues long. Germline V gene sequence: CDR1 SEHNR, CDR2 FQNEAQ (reference sequence). CDR3 bases: TGTGCCAGCAGCTTTACAGGGACGAATTTT. This codes for CASSFTGTNF.

The CDR3 spells CASSLLGPSSGETQYF. CDR3 bases: TGTGCCAGTAGCCTGCTTGGGCCCTCCTCGGGGGAGACCCAGTACTTC. V usage is TRBV19 and J usage is TRBJ2-5, with D maybe TRBD2 (5 bases). Germline V CDR1 and CDR2: LNHDA, SQIVND (reference sequence). V lost 6 bases and J 5 bases, leaving 22 bases between the germline ends. The CDR3 is made up of 16 amino acids.

The rearrangement links TRBV12-1 to TRBJ1-2. TRBV12-1 is marked as a pseudogene. CDR3 length equals 14 residues. For the CDR3, the DNA is TGTGCCAGCAGCCCCGGGACGGAAAACTATGGCTACACCTTC. This gives the protein CASSPGTENYGYTF.

J is TRBJ1-1 and V is TRBV5-1, with TRBD1 identical over 8 bases. Germline loops: CDR1 SGHRS, CDR2 YFSETQ. V trimming: 0 bases; J trimming: 2 bases; junction bases outside the gene matches: 6. The CDR3 has 16 residues. The CDR3 protein is CASSLASQGANTEAFF. The CDR3 coding sequence is TGCGCCAGCAGCTTGGCATCGCAGGGGGCCAACACTGAAGCTTTCTTT.